The clone carrying this T cell receptor beta chain was observed a single time. The data derive from a study of blood T cell repertoires in COVID-19. The wider study: COVID-19 samples, acute and convalescent, were from the United States, Italy and Spain. From T cells, B-cell-depleted T cells, or PBMCs came the material, which was cDNA or gDNA.

In the authors' workflow: From reference gene primer amplification, estimates of nucleated cell counts were derived. Using immunoSEQ multiplex PCR, the repertoire was profiled, and TCRdb retains in-frame clones only, with some absent. V and J calls and clone size come straight from that table; D and trimming were deduced from the DNA. Among roughly 200,000 clones listed, around 85% were seen once. Trimming pared 5 bases from V and 0 bases from J, leaving 10 bases between. CDR3 size: 14 residues. Germline CDR1 and CDR2: LGHDT and YNNKEL (reference sequence). The chain is built from TRBV3-1 (or the pseudogene TRBV3-2) and TRBJ1-1, with D possibly TRBD1 on 6 matching bases. The sequence was obtained from a woman aged 60-70 years with acute or convalescent COVID-19. The sample comprised peripheral blood. CDR3 amino acids: CASSERGLNTEAFF. The DNA of the CDR3 is TGTGCCAGCAGCGAGAGGGGGTTGAACACTGAAGCTTTCTTT.